Described below is a single T cell receptor beta chain sequence and its context. Participant-given clinical history determined each cohort assignment. Resolution of symptoms, clearance, or two negative PCRs was present in recovered Cohort 3 donors. TCRdb keeps only in-frame clones here, not all; method: immunoSEQ multiplex PCR. This table holds over 120,000 clones, around 79% found once. This CDR3 spans 14 amino acids. V lost 0 bases and J 4 bases, leaving 10 bases between the germline ends. Germline-derived CDR1 and CDR2 are GTSNPN and SVGIG (reference sequence). This sample stems from a study of blood T cell repertoires in COVID-19. Study-wide background: In each case, the material was cDNA or gDNA derived from T cells, B-cell-depleted T cells, or PBMCs.

V gene TRBV30 combines with J gene TRBJ1-3; the D is unclear. Specimen: PBMCs or T cells enriched from blood (not recorded which). The TCR comes from a woman aged 45-59 years who had recovered from COVID-19. As DNA, the CDR3 is TGTGCCTGGAGTGTCTCGAGGATCGGAAACACCATATATTTT. Translation: CAWSVSRIGNTIYF.